This T cell receptor beta chain stems from a study of T cells in Graves' hyperthyroidism and ophthalmopathy (dated by TCRdb to the late 2010s). Study-level background: Peripheral blood was collected at initial diagnosis, before any treatment. The 100 discovery patients were randomly split 7:3 into training and test sets. Once sampling was done, hyperthyroidism patients were given methimazole at a starting dose of 30 mg daily, whereas ophthalmopathy patients were given high-dose intravenous methylprednisolone. In more than 5 Graves' hyperthyroidism patients, the study also compared T-cell repertoires from thyroid tissue with T-cell repertoires from blood. Prospective prediction of ophthalmopathy was tested in an independent validation cohort consisting of about 20 hyperthyroidism patients and about 17 patients who later progressed to ophthalmopathy. The paper describes TCR Vbeta CDR3 sequencing of 140 or so peripheral blood samples, made up of about 40 ophthalmopathy patients, 70 to 75 hyperthyroidism patients and 17 progressor patients. To identify distinguishing TCR V-J signatures, a discovery cohort of some 100 patients was used, comprising 40 to 45 with Graves' ophthalmopathy and roughly 60 with stable Graves' hyperthyroidism. General study outcomes and caveats: No statistical method was used to set the sample size in advance, and investigators knew the group allocation. In validation, the model predicted progression to ophthalmopathy with over 60% sensitivity and over 72% specificity, a median of about six months before onset. Most expanded thyroid clonotypes (frequency above 0.001) were also found in blood, which suggests that blood repertoires may mirror thyroid immune responses. A model built on a 13 V-J signature distinguished ophthalmopathy from stable hyperthyroidism, reaching 85% to 90% sensitivity and 81% to 83% specificity in cross-validation and 80%/75% in testing.

Ophthalmopathy patients had moderately to severely active disease, with a Clinical Activity Score of 3 or more, a NOSPECS grade of 4 or more, and a disease duration of less than 3 months. Patients with uncontrolled infections, other autoimmune diseases, pregnancy or lactation were excluded. Diagnoses relied on clinical symptoms, serum thyroxine and TRAb, thyroid ultrasound and orbital computed tomography. PBMCs were separated from approximately 9.9 ml of fresh peripheral blood using Ficoll-Paque density gradient centrifugation. Total RNA was extracted using Trizol reagent, and RNA quality was assessed on an Agilent 2100 Bioanalyzer. About this clonotype: Its antigen specificity is not known. No much larger clone exists at a distance of one base, and base qualities are not known.

CDR1 is given as GTSNPN and CDR2 as SVGIG, both from the germline V gene (reference sequence). From V the trimming removes 2 bases and from J it removes 2 bases, while the gene matches leave 10 bases of the junction unaccounted for. The CDR3 holds 16 amino acids from the cysteine to the phenylalanine. The kept DNA is CDR3 alone, 48 bases in frame from the first base. The TCR beta CDR3 regions were amplified from the RNA transcripts. The first round of RT-PCR for the TCR CDR3 was performed with the HTBI primer set and the Qiagen OneStep RT-PCR kit. Libraries were constructed in a second round of multiplex PCR, after which size selection and purification were performed. The libraries were sequenced on an Illumina HiSeq2000 using paired-end 100 bp reads. From the authors' description of their analysis: SOAPnuke was used to process the raw data, with reads discarded if the reads contained adapters or uncalled bases, had a mean Phred below 15, or lacked an exact constant-primer or identifier match. COPE v1.2.5 was used to merge high-quality paired reads, and clonotypes were defined as unique nucleotide sequences. MiTCR v1.1 was used to align clonotypes to the IMGT TRBV, TRBD and TRBJ reference segments. The analysis was restricted to V-J combinations with a frequency above 0.0001, which together covered over 99% of the repertoires. The TCS score was defined as F50 (clonal expansion) divided by E x V (chaos), with BLOSUM62-based TCRdist calculated between CDR3 peptides within each V-J. Welch's t-statistics and random forest reduced around 510 V-J features to roughly 13, which were used in a naive Bayes classifier (R e1071). The similarity between thyroid and blood repertoires was quantified using the Morisita-Horn index. TCRdb reworked the public reads: Q25 trimming with fastp, MiXCR clone assembly, productive beta chains retained. Under each unique CDR3 protein, matching rows form one entry showing the most common genes and DNA. The V and J calls here are based on TCRdb, not the publication. In this sample the table shows 550,000 to 700,000 distinct CDR3 sequences, roughly 15% of which occur a single time. Of the sample, 3.5% to 4.5% falls within the top ten clones.

This TCR was sampled from a woman in her thirties or forties with Graves' ophthalmopathy. Here the chain combines TRBV30 and TRBJ2-5, with 8 bases matching TRBD1. Sequencing used blood. Here is the DNA: TGTGCCTGGAGTTACGGACAGGGCCGGGGGCAAGAGACCCAGTACTTC. This encodes CAWSYGQGRGQETQYF.